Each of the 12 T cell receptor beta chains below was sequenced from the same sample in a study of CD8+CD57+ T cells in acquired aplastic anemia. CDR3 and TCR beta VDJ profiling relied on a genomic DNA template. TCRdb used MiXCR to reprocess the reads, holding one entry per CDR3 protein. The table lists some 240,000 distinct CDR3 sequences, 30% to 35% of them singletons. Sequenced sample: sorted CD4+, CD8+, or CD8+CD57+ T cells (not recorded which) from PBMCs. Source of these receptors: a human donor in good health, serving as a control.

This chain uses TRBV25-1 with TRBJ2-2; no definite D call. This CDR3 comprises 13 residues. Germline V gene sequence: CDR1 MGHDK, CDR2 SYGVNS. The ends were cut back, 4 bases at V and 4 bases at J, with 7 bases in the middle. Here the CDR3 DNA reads TGTGCCAGCAGTGTCCGGGTCACCGGGGAGCTGTTTTTT. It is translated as CASSVRVTGELFF.

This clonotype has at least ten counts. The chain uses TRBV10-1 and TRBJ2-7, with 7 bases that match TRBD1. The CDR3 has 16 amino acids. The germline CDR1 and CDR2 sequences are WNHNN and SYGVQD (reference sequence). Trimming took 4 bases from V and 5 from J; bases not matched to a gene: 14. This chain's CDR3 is CASSGSPGGTANEQYF. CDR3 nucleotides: TGCGCCAGCAGTGGGTCTCCAGGGGGAACGGCCAACGAGCAGTACTTC.

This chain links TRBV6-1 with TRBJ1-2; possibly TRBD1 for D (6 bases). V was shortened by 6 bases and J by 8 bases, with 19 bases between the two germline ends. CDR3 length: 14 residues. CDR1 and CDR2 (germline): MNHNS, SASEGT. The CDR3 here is CASRANRDGEGYTF. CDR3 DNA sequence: TGTGCCAGCAGGGCCAACAGGGACGGTGAGGGCTACACCTTC.

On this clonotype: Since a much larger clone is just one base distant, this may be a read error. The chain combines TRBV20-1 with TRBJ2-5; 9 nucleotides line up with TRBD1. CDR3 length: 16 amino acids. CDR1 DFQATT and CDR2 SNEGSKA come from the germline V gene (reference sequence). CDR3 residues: CSASSPGTGNQETQCF. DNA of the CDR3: TGCAGTGCTAGTTCCCCCGGGACAGGGAACCAAGAGACCCAGTGCTTC.

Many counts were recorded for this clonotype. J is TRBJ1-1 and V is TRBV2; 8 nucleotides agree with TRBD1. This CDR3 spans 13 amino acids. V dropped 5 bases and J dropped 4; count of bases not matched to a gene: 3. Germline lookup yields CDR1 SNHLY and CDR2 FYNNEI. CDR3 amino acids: CASSWTGFTEAFF. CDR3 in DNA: TGTGCCAGCAGTTGGACAGGGTTCACTGAAGCTTTCTTT.

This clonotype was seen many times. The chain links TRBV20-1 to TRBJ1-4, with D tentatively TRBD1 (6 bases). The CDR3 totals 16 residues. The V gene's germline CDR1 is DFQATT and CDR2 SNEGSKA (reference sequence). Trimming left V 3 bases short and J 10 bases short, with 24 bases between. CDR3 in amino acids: CSASSLLGQLSAKLFF. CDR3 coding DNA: TGCAGTGCTAGCTCCCTCCTGGGACAACTGAGCGCAAAACTGTTTTTT.

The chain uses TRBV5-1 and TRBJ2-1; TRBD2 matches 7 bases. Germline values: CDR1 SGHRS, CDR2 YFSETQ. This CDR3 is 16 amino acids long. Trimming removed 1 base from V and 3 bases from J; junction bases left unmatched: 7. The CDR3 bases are TGCGCCAGCAGCTTGTTTGGTTCTAGCGGCTACAATGAGCAGTTCTTC. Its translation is CASSLFGSSGYNEQFF.

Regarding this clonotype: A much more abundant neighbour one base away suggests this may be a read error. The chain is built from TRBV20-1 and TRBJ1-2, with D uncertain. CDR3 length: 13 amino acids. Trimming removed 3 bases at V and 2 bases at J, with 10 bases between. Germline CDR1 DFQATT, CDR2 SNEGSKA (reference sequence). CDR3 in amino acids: CSARGEQNYGYTF. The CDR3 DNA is TGCAGTGCTAGGGGTGAACAGAACTATGGCTACACCTTC.

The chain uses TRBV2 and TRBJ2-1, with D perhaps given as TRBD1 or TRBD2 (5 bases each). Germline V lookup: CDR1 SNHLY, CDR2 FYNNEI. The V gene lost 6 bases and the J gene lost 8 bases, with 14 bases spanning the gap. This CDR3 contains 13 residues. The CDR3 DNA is TGTGCCAGCAGCCCGAGGGGTTCGGATGAGCAGTTCTTC. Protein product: CASSPRGSDEQFF.

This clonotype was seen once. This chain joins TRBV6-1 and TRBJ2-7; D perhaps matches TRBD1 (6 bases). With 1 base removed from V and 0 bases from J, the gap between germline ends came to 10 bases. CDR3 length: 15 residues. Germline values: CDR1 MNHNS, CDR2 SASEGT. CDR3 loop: CASSEEEGGSYEQYF. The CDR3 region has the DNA TGTGCCAGCAGTGAAGAGGAAGGGGGCTCCTACGAGCAGTACTTC.

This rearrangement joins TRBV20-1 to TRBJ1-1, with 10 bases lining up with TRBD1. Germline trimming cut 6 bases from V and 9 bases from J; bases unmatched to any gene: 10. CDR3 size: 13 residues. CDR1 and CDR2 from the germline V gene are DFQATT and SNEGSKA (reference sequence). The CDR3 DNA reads TGCAGTGCCGCCGGGACAGGGGCCTCTCAAGCTTTCTTT. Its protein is CSAAGTGASQAFF.

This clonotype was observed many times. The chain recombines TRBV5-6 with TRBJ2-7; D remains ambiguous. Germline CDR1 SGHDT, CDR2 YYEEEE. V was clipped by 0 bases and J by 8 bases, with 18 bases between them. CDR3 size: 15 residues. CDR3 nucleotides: TGTGCCAGCAGCTTGGGGTACTCGCCCACAAGTCAGCAGTACTTC. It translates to CASSLGYSPTSQQYF.